These 21 T cell receptor beta chains share one sample of origin, sequenced in a study of cytomegalovirus exposure and HLA in healthy donors. With 60 Vbeta and 13 Jbeta primers, the PCR was carried out. Produced via immunoSEQ multiplex PCR; TCRdb's table is partial and in-frame only. The sample carries roughly 120,000 clones, roughly 80% recorded once. Sample: PBMCs. All receptors come from a middle-aged woman in good health and CMV-seronegative.

This clone was seen more than once but under ten times. The chain couples TRBV19 to TRBJ1-5; TRBD1 agrees at 10 bases. CDR1 is LNHDA, CDR2 SQIVND, per germline (reference sequence). V lost 5 bases to trimming and J lost 3 bases; unmatched junction nucleotides: 7. The CDR3 spans 16 residues. DNA for the CDR3: TGTGCCAGTAGTGGAGGACGACAGGGGGCCAATCAGCCCCAGCATTTT. Amino acids: CASSGGRQGANQPQHF. Full variable domain (outside the CDR3, taken from reference TRBV19 and TRBJ1-5): DGGITQSPKYLFRKEGQNVTLSCEQNLNHDAMYWYRQDPGQGLRLIYYSQIVNDFQKGDIAEGYSVSREKKESFPLTVTSAQKNPTAFYLCASSGGRQGANQPQHFGDGTRLSIL.

The rearrangement joins TRBV9 to TRBJ2-3; 7 bases agree with TRBD1. The length of the CDR3 is 15 residues. After removal of 0 bases from V and 1 base from J, the junction contained 2 bases not matched to a gene. The germline gives CDR1 SGDLS, CDR2 YYNGEE. CDR3 amino acids: CASSVGQGGTDTQYF. The DNA of the CDR3 is TGTGCCAGCAGCGTAGGGCAGGGGGGCACAGATACGCAGTATTTT.

The V call is TRBV4-1, the J call TRBJ2-3; D might be TRBD1 (6 bases). The germline V gene encodes CDR1 MGHRA and CDR2 YSYEKL. Deletions cut 1 base from V and 6 bases from J, with 14 bases between. This CDR3 is 15 amino acids long. CDR3 coding DNA: TGCGCCAGCAGCCAAGTCTGGGGGCCACCTGATACGCAGTATTTT. Protein: CASSQVWGPPDTQYF.

This sequence joins TRBV18 and TRBJ2-7; possible D gene TRBD1, 6 bases. Germline V gives CDR1 KGHSH, CDR2 LQKENI. V was clipped by 2 bases and J by 6 bases, with 14 bases between them. This CDR3 spans 14 amino acids. This CDR3 reads CASSPTGKFFEQYF. The CDR3 coding sequence is TGTGCCAGCTCACCAACAGGGAAGTTCTTCGAGCAGTACTTC.

Here the CDR3 reads CASSLITSGPYEQYF. DNA of the CDR3: TGTGCCAGCAGCTTGATTACTAGCGGCCCCTACGAGCAGTACTTC. This rearrangement joins TRBV5-6 to TRBJ2-7; 8 nucleotides align to TRBD2. J lost 2 bases, V lost 1 base, and 5 bases had no gene match. This CDR3 comprises 15 residues. Germline V lookup: CDR1 SGHDT, CDR2 YYEEEE.

This clone has only a few counts. This rearrangement joins TRBV9 to TRBJ2-3; possibly TRBD2 for D (5 bases). The CDR3 spans 14 residues. V lost 1 base and J 3 bases, leaving 9 bases between the germline ends. Germline CDR1 reads SGDLS; CDR2 reads YYNGEE. The CDR3 protein is CASSVQGGTDTQYF. The DNA for the CDR3 is TGTGCCAGCAGCGTACAAGGCGGGACAGATACGCAGTATTTT.

The chain has TRBV7-6 and TRBJ1-5; TRBD1 might be the D (6 bases). This CDR3 is 15 amino acids long. V shed 5 bases and J shed 6 bases, with 17 bases lying between them. Looked up from germline, CDR1 is SGHVS and CDR2 is FNYEAQ. CDR3 region: CASSGGGGPGQPQHF. CDR3 bases: TGTGCCAGCAGCGGAGGGGGGGGACCAGGTCAGCCCCAGCATTTT. Using reference TRBV7-6 and TRBJ1-5 for the parts outside the CDR3, the full variable domain is GAGVSQSPRYKVTKRGQDVALRCDPISGHVSLYWYRQALGQGPEFLTYFNYEAQQDKSGLPNDRFSAERPEGSISTLTIQRTEQRDSAMYRCASSGGGGPGQPQHFGDGTRLSIL.

This chain links TRBV2 with TRBJ1-5, with TRBD1 matching over 7 bases. Per germline, CDR1 SNHLY and CDR2 FYNNEI. V was clipped by 6 bases and J by 5 bases; unmatched bases: 10. The CDR3 extends over 15 amino acids. CDR3 sequence: CASRAAGQYYQPQHF. CDR3 coding DNA: TGTGCCAGCAGAGCCGCGGGACAGTATTATCAGCCCCAGCATTTT.

In this sample, this clone turned up a few times. This chain joins TRBV9 and TRBJ2-1; 16 bases map to TRBD2. This CDR3 comprises 21 residues. The germline CDR1 and CDR2 sequences are SGDLS and YYNGEE. V shed 4 bases and J 8 bases; nucleotides not matched to a gene: 21. Written as DNA, the CDR3 is TGTGCCAGCAGCTTATTTTCCGGGACTAGCGGGAGGGCCAGATTCCGGGATGAGCAGTTCTTC. This codes for CASSLFSGTSGRARFRDEQFF.

The CDR3: CASSLSAASTDTQYF. The CDR3 DNA follows: TGTGCCAGCTCACTTAGCGCGGCTAGCACAGATACGCAGTATTTT. The chain employs TRBV18 and TRBJ2-3; tentative D call: TRBD2 (5 bases). The CDR3 is 15 amino acids. Looked up from germline, CDR1 is KGHSH and CDR2 is LQKENI. Trimming shortened V by 4 bases and J by 0 bases, and 11 bases separated the two germline ends.

J is TRBJ2-1 and V is TRBV7-9; TRBD2 matches 9 bases. J gave up 4 bases and V 0 bases, and 10 bases lay outside the gene matches. Germline V gene lookup returns CDR1 SEHNR and CDR2 FQNEAQ (reference sequence). The CDR3 is made up of 18 amino acids. This CDR3 reads CASSLARLAERRYNEQFF. CDR3 in DNA: TGTGCCAGCAGCTTAGCCCGACTAGCGGAGAGGCGGTACAATGAGCAGTTCTTC.

Only a few counts were recorded for this clone. CDR3 coding DNA: TGTGCCACTTCCTCCGAGACCCGGGGGAGCTCCTACGAGCAGTACTTC. Protein product: CATSSETRGSSYEQYF. This chain links TRBV19 with TRBJ2-7, with D maybe TRBD2 (6 bases). V was pared by 10 bases and J by 0 bases, with 22 bases between. This CDR3 is 16 amino acids long. The V gene's germline CDR1 is LNHDA and CDR2 SQIVND (reference sequence).

CDR3 protein: CASSSILAGGNNEQFF. The CDR3 DNA sequence: TGTGCCAGCAGTTCAATCCTAGCGGGAGGTAACAATGAGCAGTTCTTC. This rearrangement joins TRBV5-4 to TRBJ2-1, with TRBD2 matching 11 bases. V was clipped by 5 bases and J by 5 bases; unmatched bases: 9. Germline CDR1 reads SGHNT; CDR2 reads YYREEE (reference sequence). This CDR3 contains 16 residues.

The chain links TRBV28 to TRBJ2-7; 8 nucleotides match TRBD2. The CDR3 runs 17 residues. Germline CDR1 and CDR2: MDHEN and SYDVKM. J gave up 2 bases and V 5 bases, and 14 bases lay outside the gene matches. CDR3 residues: CASSPSQREHSPYEQYF. The CDR3 region has the DNA TGTGCCAGCAGTCCGTCTCAGCGGGAGCACTCTCCCTACGAGCAGTACTTC.

The rearrangement uses TRBV28 and TRBJ2-7, with 13 bases fitting TRBD2. The V gene's germline CDR1 is MDHEN and CDR2 SYDVKM. J gave up 4 bases and V 6 bases, and 6 bases lay outside the gene matches. The CDR3 length is 15 residues. CDR3 bases: TGTGCCAGCAGGCGCTGGACTAGCGGGAGTTACGAGCAGTACTTC. Its protein product is CASRRWTSGSYEQYF.

The genes are TRBV19 and TRBJ1-6; 10 bases fit TRBD1. With 1 base clipped from V and 8 bases from J, the junction kept 2 bases outside the gene matches. Per the germline V gene, CDR1 is LNHDA and CDR2 is SQIVND (reference sequence). The CDR3 contains 15 residues. CDR3 nucleotide sequence: TGTGCCAGTAGTATAGGACAGGGGGCTTATTCACCCCTCCACTTT. Protein sequence: CASSIGQGAYSPLHF.

The chain is built from TRBV7-8 and TRBJ1-2, with D perhaps matching TRBD1 (6 bases). The CDR3 spans 13 residues. Trimming took off 5 bases at V and 2 bases at J, with 9 bases between the two ends. The V gene's germline CDR1 is SGHVS and CDR2 FQNEAQ. The CDR3 nucleotides are TGTGCCAGCAGCCCAGGGGAGAACTATGGCTACACCTTC. This gives the protein CASSPGENYGYTF. The complete variable domain, with remaining parts taken from reference TRBV7-8 and TRBJ1-2, reads GAGVSQSPRYKVAKRGQDVALRCDPISGHVSLFWYQQALGQGPEFLTYFQNEAQLDKSGLPSDRFFAERPEGSVSTLKIQRTQQEDSAVYLCASSPGENYGYTFGSGTRLTVV.

The DNA for the CDR3 is TGTGCCAGTAGTATACCGGGAGGGGCGGCTTTCTTT. It specifies CASSIPGGAAFF. J is TRBJ1-1 and V is TRBV19, with a weak D call TRBD1 (5 bases). Trimming removed 2 bases at V and 11 bases at J, with 12 bases between. Germline values: CDR1 LNHDA, CDR2 SQIVND (reference sequence). The CDR3 is 12 residues long.

This clone has a handful of counts. The chain couples TRBV4-1 to TRBJ2-1, with D possibly TRBD1 on 6 matching bases. There are 14 residues in the CDR3. CDR1 and CDR2 (germline): MGHRA, YSYEKL. The V gene lost 6 bases and the J gene lost 12 bases, with 21 bases spanning the gap. CDR3 loop: CASSPRSGVVWQFF. Written as DNA, the CDR3 is TGCGCCAGCAGTCCCCGCTCAGGGGTAGTCTGGCAGTTCTTC.

This chain joins TRBV7-9 and TRBJ2-5, with 7 bases aligning to TRBD1. The germline V gene has CDR1 SEHNR and CDR2 FQNEAQ (reference sequence). The CDR3 contains 15 residues. V was clipped by 3 bases and J by 4 bases; unmatched bases: 8. Here the CDR3 reads CASSLARGFGETQYF. DNA of the CDR3: TGTGCCAGCAGCTTGGCCAGGGGGTTTGGAGAGACCCAGTACTTC.

This chain uses TRBV7-9 with TRBJ2-1; no firm D call. The CDR3 loop spans 12 amino acids. Germline V lookup: CDR1 SEHNR, CDR2 FQNEAQ (reference sequence). Trimming left V 5 bases short and J 10 bases short, with 12 bases between. This CDR3 is CASSPTTDEQFF. CDR3 bases: TGTGCCAGCAGCCCGACCACAGACGAGCAGTTCTTC.